Listed below are T cell receptor beta chains from one sample, sequenced in a study of blood T cell repertoires in COVID-19. Produced via immunoSEQ multiplex PCR; TCRdb's table is partial and in-frame only. Of fewer than 250,000 clones listed, about 80% are singletons. The sequencing sample was made of peripheral blood. Receptors were obtained from a woman aged 50 to 60 with acute or convalescent COVID-19. Each CDR3 is given with its conserved first and last residue. The D gene is left open where the match is weak. Only some rows state a clone size, as once, few, many or a class for expanded clones.

TRBV19	.	TRBJ1-5	.	TGTGCCAGTAGTAACTCAGGGGCCGGCCAGCCCCAGCATTTT	CASSNSGAGQPQHF
TRBV9	.	TRBJ2-7	.	TGTGCCAGCAGCGTGGACTACCGCTCCTACGAGCAGTACTTC	CASSVDYRSYEQYF
TRBV10-3	once	TRBJ2-3	TRBD2	TGTGCCATCAGTCTAGCGGGCCCGCCGGAAGATACGCAGTATTTT	CAISLAGPPEDTQYF
TRBV6-1	.	TRBJ2-3	.	TGTGCCAGCAGTGACGTTGGCGGGGGCCGCACAGATACGCAGTATTTT	CASSDVGGGRTDTQYF
TRBV23-1	.	TRBJ1-6	.	TGCGCCAGCAGTCAAAATGACAGGTCTCCTTATAATTCACCCCTCCACTTT	CASSQNDRSPYNSPLHF
TRBV13	once	TRBJ1-1	.	TGTGCCAGCAGCCCGAACGTTGGGGGGACTGAAGCTTTCTTT	CASSPNVGGTEAFF
TRBV19	.	TRBJ2-1	.	TGTGCCAGTAGTATAGCTTTGGGGACTCTCGACAATGAGCAGTTCTTC	CASSIALGTLDNEQFF
TRBV19	few	TRBJ1-6	.	TGTGCCAGTAGTCGGTCAGGGGATTCACCCCTCCACTTT	CASSRSGDSPLHF
TRBV7-3	.	TRBJ2-2	.	TGTGCCAGCAGAGTGGACAGGAACACCGGGGAGCTGTTTTTT	CASRVDRNTGELFF
TRBV7-2	once	TRBJ2-1	TRBD2	TGTGCCAGCAGCTTAGTGGCAGCGGGAGCAACCAATGAGCAGTTCTTC	CASSLVAAGATNEQFF
TRBV3-1/TRBV3-2	.	TRBJ2-3	TRBD2	TGTGCCAGCAGCCAGGGGCTGCGGGGGATAACAGATACGCAGTATTTT	CASSQGLRGITDTQYF
TRBV15	.	TRBJ1-1	.	TGTGCCACCAGCAGGGGCTCAGTGAACACTGAAGCTTTCTTT	CATSRGSVNTEAFF
TRBV11-2	.	TRBJ2-7	.	TGTGCCAGCAGCTTAGATACCGTCCGGGGCGAGCAGTACTTC	CASSLDTVRGEQYF
TRBV28	.	TRBJ2-3	.	TGTGCCAGCGGGGTAGCGAGCACAGATACGCAGTATTTT	CASGVASTDTQYF
TRBV27	once	TRBJ2-2	TRBD2	TGTGCCAGCACCCCTACTAGCGGGGGGGCTAGCACCGGGGAGCTGTTTTTT	CASTPTSGGASTGELFF
TRBV7-9	.	TRBJ2-7	TRBD1	TGTGCCAGCAGCTTAGGACAGGGAACCTACGAGCAGTACTTC	CASSLGQGTYEQYF
TRBV5-5	.	TRBJ2-2	TRBD2	TGTGCCAGCAGCCCAATAAGGACTAGCGGGGGGGACGCCGGGGAGCTGTTTTTT	CASSPIRTSGGDAGELFF
TRBV14	few	TRBJ1-3	.	TGTGCCAGCAGCCAATGGGGCATCACCTCTGGAAACACCATATATTTT	CASSQWGITSGNTIYF
TRBV3-1/TRBV3-2	.	TRBJ2-5	TRBD2	TGTGCCAGCAGCCAAGACTGGGCTAGCGGGAGAAGGGAGACCCAGTACTTC	CASSQDWASGRRETQYF
TRBV5-1	once	TRBJ1-1	.	TGCGCCAGCAGGGAGGTGGCTGAAGCTTTCTTT	CASREVAEAFF